The 4 T cell receptor beta chains in this list originate from one sample, sequenced in a study of T-cell memory formation after mild COVID-19. Each CDR3 protein is one row after TCRdb ran MiXCR on the 5' RACE reads. The sample has hundreds of thousands of distinct CDR3 sequences; about a quarter are singletons. The material sequenced was PBMCs or a T cell subset sorted from them (not recorded which). The receptor set was obtained from an adult woman who had mild COVID-19 (a few samples of this study predate the infection). Cell type and time point are not known.

The V and J genes are TRBV19 and TRBJ1-2, with 8 positions matching TRBD1. CDR3 size: 12 residues. Germline CDR1 reads LNHDA; CDR2 reads SQIVND (reference sequence). With 7 bases clipped from V and 5 bases from J, the junction kept 3 bases outside the gene matches. The CDR3 DNA reads as TGTGCCAGTAAGAGGACAGGGTATGGCTACACCTTC. It yields the protein CASKRTGYGYTF.

The chain joins TRBV12-3 or TRBV12-4 to TRBJ1-6; D is unresolved. V lost 0 bases and J 10 bases, leaving 16 bases between the germline ends. The CDR3 contains 16 residues. In DNA, the CDR3 is TGTGCCAGCAGTTTAGCGCGAGTCGGGCCGAGGTCACCCCTCCACTTT. Its protein product is CASSLARVGPRSPLHF.

The V and J genes are TRBV28 and TRBJ2-7; no clear D gene. The V end was cut by 6 bases, the J end by 3 bases, with 12 bases between. Germline lookup yields CDR1 MDHEN and CDR2 SYDVKM. The CDR3 contains 13 residues. The chain's CDR3 is CASRSGSIYEQYF. In DNA form, the CDR3 reads TGTGCCAGCAGATCCGGCAGCATCTACGAGCAGTACTTC.

This clonotype occurred a few times. The chain employs TRBV6-2 or TRBV6-3 and TRBJ2-5; no clear D. The germline CDR1 and CDR2 sequences are MNHEY and SVGEGT. CDR3 length: 14 amino acids. V dropped 2 bases and J dropped 5 bases, with 12 bases sitting between them. The CDR3 is CASSYPQRRETQYF. DNA of the CDR3: TGTGCCAGCAGTTACCCCCAGCGACGGGAGACCCAGTACTTC.